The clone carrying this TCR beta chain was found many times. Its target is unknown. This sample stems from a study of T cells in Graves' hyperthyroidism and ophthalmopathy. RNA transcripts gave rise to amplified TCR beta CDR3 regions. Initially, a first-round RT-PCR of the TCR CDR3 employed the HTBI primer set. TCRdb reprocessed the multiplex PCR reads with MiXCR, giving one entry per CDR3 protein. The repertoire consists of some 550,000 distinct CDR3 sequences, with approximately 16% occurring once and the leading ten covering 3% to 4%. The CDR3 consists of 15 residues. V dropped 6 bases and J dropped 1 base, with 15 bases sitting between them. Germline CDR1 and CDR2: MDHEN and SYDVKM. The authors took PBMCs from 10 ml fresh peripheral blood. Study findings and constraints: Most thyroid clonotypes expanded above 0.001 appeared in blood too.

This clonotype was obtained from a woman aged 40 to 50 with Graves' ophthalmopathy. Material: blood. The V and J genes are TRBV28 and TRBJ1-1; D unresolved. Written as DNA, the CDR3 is TGTGCCAGCAGCGCCCCGGAACAGTGGAACACTGAAGCTTTCTTT. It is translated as CASSAPEQWNTEAFF.